A single sample gave rise to the 32 T cell receptor beta chains below, sequenced in a study of blood T cell repertoires in COVID-19. The protocol was immunoSEQ multiplex PCR, while the TCRdb copy is restricted to in-frame clones and leaves out a portion. The table shows more than 70,000 clones, with approximately 78% occurring only once. The sample consisted of peripheral blood. These receptors all stem from a human donor in a cohort sampled during active COVID-19.

The chain carries TRBV7-8 and TRBJ2-2; D ambiguous. The CDR3 totals 12 residues. Germline CDR1 is SGHVS and CDR2 is FQNEAQ. Between the trimmed V and J ends, which lost 1 base and 6 bases, there was a span of 3 bases. Here the CDR3 DNA reads TGTGCCAGCAGCTTAGAGCCCGGGGAGCTGTTTTTT. Protein: CASSLEPGELFF.

This clone came up a few times. V usage is TRBV5-4 and J usage is TRBJ2-2, with 11 positions matching TRBD1. The CDR3 runs to 15 residues. Germline V gives CDR1 SGHNT, CDR2 YYREEE (reference sequence). V lost 5 bases to trimming and J lost 6 bases; unmatched junction nucleotides: 6. For the CDR3, the DNA is TGTGCCAGCAGACCGGACAGGGGGCTCCCCGGGGAGCTGTTTTTT. This encodes CASRPDRGLPGELFF.

The chain couples TRBV28 to TRBJ1-2; tentative D call: TRBD1 (5 bases). Germline V CDR1 and CDR2: MDHEN, SYDVKM. This CDR3 spans 14 amino acids. The V end lost 6 bases, the J end lost 6 bases, and 17 bases lay between the germline ends. The CDR3 nucleotides are TGTGCCAGCAGAACCGGGACGCGGGATGATGGCTACACCTTC. Its protein product is CASRTGTRDDGYTF.

This chain joins TRBV6-1 and TRBJ1-1, with D perhaps matching TRBD1 (6 bases). Germline assignment: CDR1 MNHNS and CDR2 SASEGT. This CDR3 has 16 amino acids. V lost 3 bases and J 7 bases, leaving 21 bases between the germline ends. CDR3 protein: CASSDGNRAPFFEAFF. The CDR3 DNA follows: TGTGCCAGCAGTGACGGAAACAGGGCCCCCTTCTTTGAAGCTTTCTTT.

J is TRBJ1-1 and V is TRBV2, with TRBD1 matching over 10 bases. The germline CDR1 and CDR2 sequences are SNHLY and FYNNEI. This CDR3 is built from 15 residues. V shed 3 bases and J 5 bases; nucleotides not matched to a gene: 6. The CDR3 is CASSEPTGGWTEAFF. CDR3 bases: TGTGCCAGCAGTGAGCCGACAGGGGGCTGGACTGAAGCTTTCTTT.

The chain combines TRBV7-9 with TRBJ1-5, with 8 bases that match TRBD1. The germline gives CDR1 SEHNR, CDR2 FQNEAQ (reference sequence). The CDR3 contains 14 residues. Losses at the gene ends were 6 bases for V and 6 bases for J; bases not matched to a gene: 7. CDR3 nucleotides: TGTGCCAGCAGTCTAGGACAGGGCACTCAGCCCCAGCATTTT. Amino acids: CASSLGQGTQPQHF.

This chain links TRBV5-4 with TRBJ2-5; TRBD2 agrees at 12 bases. Germline loops: CDR1 SGHNT, CDR2 YYREEE (reference sequence). J was trimmed by 3 bases and V by 4 bases; bases with no gene match: 1. The CDR3 is 14 amino acids. The CDR3 region has the DNA TGTGCCAGCAGCGGACTAGCGGGGAAAGAGACCCAGTACTTC. It specifies CASSGLAGKETQYF.

This sequence joins TRBV3-1 (or the pseudogene TRBV3-2) and TRBJ2-5; a possible D gene is TRBD1 (5 bases). Germline V lookup: CDR1 LGHDT, CDR2 YNNKEL (reference sequence). V was trimmed by 1 base and J by 5 bases, leaving 14 bases between them. The CDR3 length is 15 residues. Written as DNA, the CDR3 is TGTGCCAGCAGCCAAGCCCCCGGACCAGGGGAGACCCAGTACTTC. It encodes CASSQAPGPGETQYF.

This clone was observed a few times. This chain joins TRBV7-3 and TRBJ1-1; D ambiguous. Per the germline V gene, CDR1 is SGHTA and CDR2 is FQGTGA. With 5 bases removed from V and 4 bases from J, the gap between germline ends came to 11 bases. The CDR3 runs 13 residues. The chain's CDR3 is CASSLAGTTEAFF. CDR3 sequence (DNA): TGTGCCAGCAGCCTCGCAGGTACCACTGAAGCTTTCTTT.

This sequence joins TRBV6-5 and TRBJ1-3; D is ambiguous. The CDR3 sequence is 12 residues long. CDR1 is MNHEY, CDR2 SVGAGI, per germline. Trimming stripped 5 bases from V and 9 bases from J, with 11 bases between. In DNA form, the CDR3 reads TGTGCCAGCAGTACGGGATTTAGCACCATATATTTT. Its protein is CASSTGFSTIYF.

The chain is built from TRBV29-1 and TRBJ2-7; 9 nucleotides agree with TRBD2. This CDR3 comprises 13 residues. V lost 4 bases and J lost 4; bases outside the gene matches: 5. The V gene's germline CDR1 is SQVTM and CDR2 ANQGSEA. CDR3 in amino acids: CSVVLAGSYEQYF. The DNA of the CDR3 is TGCAGCGTTGTCCTAGCGGGGTCGTACGAGCAGTACTTC.

This chain connects TRBV7-2 to TRBJ1-1; D not certain. The CDR3 contains 13 residues. The germline V gene has CDR1 SGHTA and CDR2 FQGNSA. V lost 1 base and J lost 8, with 11 bases in between. DNA for the CDR3: TGTGCCAGCAGCTTAGGGGCCAGCAGGGAAGCTTTCTTT. Translation gives CASSLGASREAFF.

The chain has TRBV19 and TRBJ1-2, with TRBD1 as a possible D gene (5 bases). CDR1 is LNHDA, CDR2 SQIVND, per germline (reference sequence). This CDR3 has 13 residues. The germline V and J ends were trimmed by 3 bases and 2 bases, with 7 bases remaining between them. The CDR3 here is CASSIRTNYGYTF. CDR3 in DNA: TGTGCCAGTAGTATCCGGACAAACTATGGCTACACCTTC.

The chain couples TRBV7-3 to TRBJ2-5, with 7 bases lining up with TRBD2. Germline assignment: CDR1 SGHTA and CDR2 FQGTGA. This CDR3 has 15 residues. V lost 5 bases and J lost 4; bases outside the gene matches: 10. This CDR3 is CASSPAGDPAETQYF. In nucleotides, the CDR3 is TGTGCCAGCAGCCCCGCGGGGGACCCCGCAGAGACCCAGTACTTC. The full variable domain, rest sourced from reference TRBV7-3 and TRBJ2-5, is GAGVSQTPSNKVTEKGKYVELRCDPISGHTALYWYRQSLGQGPEFLIYFQGTGAADDSGLPNDRFFAVRPEGSVSTLKIQRTERGDSAVYLCASSPAGDPAETQYFGPGTRLLVL.

DNA of the CDR3: TGCGCCAGCAGCTTGGGAGGGACAGGGGGCTTCGGTGAAGCTTTCTTT. Translation: CASSLGGTGGFGEAFF. This sequence joins TRBV5-1 and TRBJ1-1, with TRBD1 matching over 12 bases. There are 16 residues in the CDR3. With 0 bases clipped from V and 7 bases from J, the junction kept 7 bases outside the gene matches. CDR1 is SGHRS, CDR2 YFSETQ, per germline.

For the CDR3, the DNA is TGTGCCAGCAGGGGGCTAAGGAACACTGAAGCTTTCTTT. Protein product: CASRGLRNTEAFF. The V and J genes are TRBV2 and TRBJ1-1; D may be TRBD1 (5 bases). The CDR3 is 13 residues long. Germline assignment: CDR1 SNHLY and CDR2 FYNNEI. The V and J ends lost 6 bases and 1 base respectively, with 9 bases between them. The variable domain in full, with the rest retrieved from reference TRBV2 and TRBJ1-1, is EPEVTQTPSHQVTQMGQEVILRCVPISNHLYFYWYRQILGQKVEFLVSFYNNEISEKSEIFDDQFSVERPDGSNFTLKIRSTKLEDSAMYFCASRGLRNTEAFFGQGTRLTVV.

This rearrangement joins TRBV19 to TRBJ1-1; D call uncertain. The CDR3 has 14 amino acids. Germline lookup yields CDR1 LNHDA and CDR2 SQIVND (reference sequence). The V end lost 7 bases, the J end lost 0 bases, and 12 bases lay between the germline ends. The CDR3 DNA sequence: TGTGCCAGTACCGCAGGTGGCATGAACACTGAAGCTTTCTTT. Amino acids: CASTAGGMNTEAFF.

The V call is TRBV30, the J call TRBJ1-3; TRBD1 is a possible D gene (5 bases). This CDR3 spans 17 amino acids. V gave up 0 bases and J gave up 0 bases, with 15 bases separating them. Germline V gene lookup returns CDR1 GTSNPN and CDR2 SVGIG (reference sequence). The CDR3 loop reads CAWSVQQAFRSGNTIYF. The CDR3 nucleotides read TGTGCCTGGAGTGTACAACAGGCCTTCCGCTCTGGAAACACCATATATTTT.

The table lists this clone with a few counts. The chain carries TRBV6-5 and TRBJ2-7; 8 bases map to TRBD1. V was clipped by 2 bases and J by 3 bases; unmatched bases: 6. Germline values: CDR1 MNHEY, CDR2 SVGAGI. The CDR3 totals 15 residues. This CDR3 reads CASSYGGRGLYEQYF. The CDR3, as DNA: TGTGCCAGCAGTTACGGCGGCAGGGGGCTCTACGAGCAGTACTTC.

This sequence joins TRBV7-3 and TRBJ2-5; possible D gene TRBD1, 6 bases. This CDR3 is 15 amino acids long. Looked up from germline, CDR1 is SGHTA and CDR2 is FQGTGA. Trimming shortened V by 2 bases and J by 4 bases, and 14 bases separated the two germline ends. The CDR3 DNA reads TGTGCCAGCAGCTTATCCGGTACAGGGAGAGAGACCCAGTACTTC. Protein: CASSLSGTGRETQYF. Full variable domain (missing parts from reference TRBV7-3 and TRBJ2-5): GAGVSQTPSNKVTEKGKYVELRCDPISGHTALYWYRQSLGQGPEFLIYFQGTGAADDSGLPNDRFFAVRPEGSVSTLKIQRTERGDSAVYLCASSLSGTGRETQYFGPGTRLLVL.

The chain is built from TRBV5-4 and TRBJ2-1; unclear D gene. There are 12 residues in the CDR3. Trimming removed 1 base from V and 8 bases from J, with 7 bases in between. Looked up from germline, CDR1 is SGHNT and CDR2 is YYREEE (reference sequence). CDR3 region: CASSLNSYEQFF. The CDR3 DNA follows: TGTGCCAGCAGCTTGAACAGCTATGAGCAGTTCTTC.

The CDR3 region has the DNA TGTGCCTGTAAGAGGGGTAGCGGGTACGAGCAGTACTTC. Translation gives CACKRGSGYEQYF. The chain combines TRBV30 with TRBJ2-7, with 7 bases that match TRBD2. Germline CDR1 GTSNPN, CDR2 SVGIG (reference sequence). Unmatched junction bases numbered 9, after V lost 6 bases and J lost 4 bases. The CDR3 sequence is 13 residues long.

This chain links TRBV30 with TRBJ1-2, with D perhaps matching TRBD1 (5 bases). This CDR3 is built from 13 residues. The ends were cut back, 4 bases at V and 7 bases at J, with 16 bases in the middle. CDR1 is GTSNPN, CDR2 SVGIG, per germline (reference sequence). CDR3 DNA: TGTGCCTGGACCCCAGGGCTGGCCCGTGGCTACACCTTC. Translation: CAWTPGLARGYTF. Full variable domain (rest looked up from reference TRBV30 and TRBJ1-2): SQTIHQWPATLVQPVGSPLSLECTVEGTSNPNLYWYRQAAGRGLQLLFYSVGIGQISSEVPQNLSASRPQDRQFILSSKKLLLSDSGFYLCAWTPGLARGYTFGSGTRLTVV.

The V and J genes are TRBV7-2 and TRBJ2-5, with 9 bases lining up with TRBD2. Germline assignment: CDR1 SGHTA and CDR2 FQGNSA. V trimming: 4 bases; J trimming: 2 bases; junction bases outside the gene matches: 5. CDR3 size: 15 residues. The CDR3 loop reads CASSSSSGTQETQYF. CDR3 DNA: TGTGCCAGCAGCTCCTCTAGCGGGACTCAAGAGACCCAGTACTTC.

V gene TRBV11-2 combines with J gene TRBJ2-7; maybe TRBD1 (6 bases). V lost 2 bases and J lost 0, with 11 bases in between. CDR1 and CDR2 (germline): SGHAT, FQNNGV. This CDR3 is 15 amino acids long. The CDR3 loop is CASSLRGSTSYEQYF. CDR3 nucleotide sequence: TGTGCCAGCAGCTTAAGGGGGTCGACCTCCTACGAGCAGTACTTC.

The chain couples TRBV7-9 to TRBJ2-1; 11 nucleotides line up with TRBD2. V was pared by 6 bases and J by 0 bases, with 4 bases of the junction left unmatched. This CDR3 spans 16 amino acids. Germline CDR1 is SEHNR and CDR2 is FQNEAQ (reference sequence). In nucleotides, the CDR3 is TGTGCCAGCAGACCTACTAGCGGGAGCTCCTACAATGAGCAGTTCTTC. Translating it yields CASRPTSGSSYNEQFF. Full variable domain (missing parts from reference TRBV7-9 and TRBJ2-1): DTGVSQNPRHKITKRGQNVTFRCDPISEHNRLYWYRQTLGQGPEFLTYFQNEAQLEKSRLLSDRFSAERPKGSFSTLEIQRTEQGDSAMYLCASRPTSGSSYNEQFFGPGTRLTVL.

This clone was detected once. The chain links TRBV6-4 to TRBJ1-2; D remains ambiguous. V dropped 0 bases and J dropped 6 bases, with 11 bases sitting between them. There are 14 residues in the CDR3. Germline CDR1 MRHNA, CDR2 SNTAGT. The chain's CDR3 is CASSDSLGSDGYTF. CDR3 in DNA: TGTGCCAGCAGTGACTCACTAGGGTCAGATGGCTACACCTTC.

The chain is built from TRBV4-1 and TRBJ2-7; 7 bases agree with TRBD1. V was clipped by 8 bases and J by 5 bases; unmatched bases: 15. This CDR3 region has 15 residues. CDR1 and CDR2 (germline): MGHRA, YSYEKL. The CDR3 DNA sequence: TGCGCCAGCGAAGGGCGCGGGCTACAGGGGCACGAGCAGTACTTC. Its protein is CASEGRGLQGHEQYF.

The chain couples TRBV28 to TRBJ2-7, with D possibly TRBD2 on 6 matching bases. With 3 bases removed from V and 1 base from J, the gap between germline ends came to 10 bases. Germline V CDR1 and CDR2: MDHEN, SYDVKM. The length of the CDR3 is 14 residues. The CDR3 reads CASSFPRESYEQYF. For the CDR3, the DNA is TGTGCCAGCAGTTTTCCTCGGGAGTCCTACGAGCAGTACTTC.

The V and J genes are TRBV9 and TRBJ2-1, with a tentative D call TRBD2 (6 bases). This CDR3 has 15 amino acids. V lost 4 bases to trimming and J lost 5 bases, with 16 bases between them. Germline loops: CDR1 SGDLS, CDR2 YYNGEE. CDR3 coding DNA: TGTGCCAGCAGCTCCCGGGGCGGGACGGACAATGAGCAGTTCTTC. Residues: CASSSRGGTDNEQFF.

V usage is TRBV4-2 and J usage is TRBJ1-5, with 7 bases lining up with TRBD1. The CDR3 loop spans 15 amino acids. The germline CDR1 and CDR2 sequences are LGHNA and YNFKEQ. The V segment lost 2 bases and the J segment 3 bases; nucleotides outside the gene matches: 4. CDR3 bases: TGTGCCAGCAGCCAAACGACAGGGAACAATCAGCCCCAGCATTTT. The encoded protein is CASSQTTGNNQPQHF.

V is TRBV9 and J is TRBJ2-1, with 7 bases that match TRBD2. The V gene's germline CDR1 is SGDLS and CDR2 YYNGEE. V was pared by 0 bases and J by 10 bases, with 4 bases of the junction left unmatched. The CDR3 has 13 amino acids. The CDR3 reads CASSVAWGGEQFF. The CDR3 nucleotides are TGTGCCAGCAGCGTAGCTTGGGGAGGGGAGCAGTTCTTC.